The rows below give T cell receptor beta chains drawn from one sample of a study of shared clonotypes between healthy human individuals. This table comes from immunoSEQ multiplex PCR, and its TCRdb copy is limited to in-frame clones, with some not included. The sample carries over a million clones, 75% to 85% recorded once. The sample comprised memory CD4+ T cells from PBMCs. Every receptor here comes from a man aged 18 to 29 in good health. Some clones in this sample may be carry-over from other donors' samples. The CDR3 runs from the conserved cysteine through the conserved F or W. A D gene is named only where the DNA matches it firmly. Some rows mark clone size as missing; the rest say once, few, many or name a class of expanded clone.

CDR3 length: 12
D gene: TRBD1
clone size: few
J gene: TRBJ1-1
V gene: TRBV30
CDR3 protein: CARGDRNTEAFF
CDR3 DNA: TGTGCCCGAGGGGACAGAAACACTGAAGCTTTCTTT

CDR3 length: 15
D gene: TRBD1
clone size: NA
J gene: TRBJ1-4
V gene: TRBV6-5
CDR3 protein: CASRQTGQGYEKLFF
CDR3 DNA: TGTGCCAGCAGACAAACGGGACAGGGGTATGAAAAACTGTTTTTT

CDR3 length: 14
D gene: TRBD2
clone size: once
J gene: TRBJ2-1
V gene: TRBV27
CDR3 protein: CASTGLAGDNEQFF
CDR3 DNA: TGTGCCAGTACTGGACTAGCGGGAGACAATGAGCAGTTCTTC

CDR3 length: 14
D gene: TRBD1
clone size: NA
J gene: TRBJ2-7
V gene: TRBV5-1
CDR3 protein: CASSSLTGAGEQYF
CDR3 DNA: TGCGCCAGCAGCTCTTTGACAGGGGCCGGGGAGCAGTACTTC

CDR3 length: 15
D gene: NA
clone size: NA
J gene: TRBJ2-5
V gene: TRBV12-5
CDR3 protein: CASGLVQGGQETQYF
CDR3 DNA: TGTGCTAGTGGTTTGGTACAGGGAGGCCAAGAGACCCAGTACTTC

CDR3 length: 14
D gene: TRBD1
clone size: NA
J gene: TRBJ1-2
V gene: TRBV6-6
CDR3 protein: CASSLGQGNYGYTF
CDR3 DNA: TGTGCCAGCAGTTTGGGACAGGGGAACTATGGCTACACCTTC

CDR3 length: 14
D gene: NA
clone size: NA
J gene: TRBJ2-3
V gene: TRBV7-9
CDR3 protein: CASSLVAQADTQYF
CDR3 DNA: TGTGCCAGCAGCTTAGTCGCACAAGCAGATACGCAGTATTTT

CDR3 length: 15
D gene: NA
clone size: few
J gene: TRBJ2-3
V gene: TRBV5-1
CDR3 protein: CASSLEAAAQGTQYF
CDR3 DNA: TGCGCCAGCAGCTTGGAGGCGGCGGCGCAGGGTACGCAGTATTTT

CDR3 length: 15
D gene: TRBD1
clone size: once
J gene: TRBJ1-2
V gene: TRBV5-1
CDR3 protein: CASSLIQGGTYGYTF
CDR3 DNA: TGCGCCAGCAGCCTTATTCAAGGGGGCACCTATGGCTACACCTTC

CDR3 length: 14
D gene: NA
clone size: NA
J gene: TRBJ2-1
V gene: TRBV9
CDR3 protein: CASSVRSLGNEQFF
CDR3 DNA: TGTGCCAGCAGCGTACGGTCTCTAGGCAATGAGCAGTTCTTC

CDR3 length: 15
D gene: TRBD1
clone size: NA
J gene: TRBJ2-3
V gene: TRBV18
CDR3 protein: CASSPGQGLSDTQYF
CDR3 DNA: TGTGCCAGCTCCCCGGGACAGGGCCTCTCAGATACGCAGTATTTT

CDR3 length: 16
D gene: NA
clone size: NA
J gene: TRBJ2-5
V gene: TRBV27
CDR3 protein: CASNSLGRGFQETQYF
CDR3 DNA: TGTGCCAGCAACTCTTTGGGAAGGGGGTTCCAAGAGACCCAGTACTTC

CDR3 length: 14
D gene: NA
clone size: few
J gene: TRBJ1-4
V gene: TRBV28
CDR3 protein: CASSLSGGNEKLFF
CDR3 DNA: TGTGCCAGCAGTTTAAGTGGAGGGAATGAAAAACTGTTTTTT

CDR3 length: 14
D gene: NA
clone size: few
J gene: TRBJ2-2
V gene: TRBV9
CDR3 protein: CASSVRGGTGELFF
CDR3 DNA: TGTGCCAGCAGCGTCCGAGGGGGGACCGGGGAGCTGTTTTTT

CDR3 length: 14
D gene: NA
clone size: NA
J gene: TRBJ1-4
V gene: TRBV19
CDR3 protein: CASSIQAYNEKLFF
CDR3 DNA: TGTGCCAGTAGTATCCAGGCGTATAATGAAAAACTGTTTTTT

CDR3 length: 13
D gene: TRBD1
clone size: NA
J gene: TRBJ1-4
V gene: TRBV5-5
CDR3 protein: CASSPRTGEKLFF
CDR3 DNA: TGTGCCAGCAGCCCGAGGACAGGGGAGAAACTGTTTTTT

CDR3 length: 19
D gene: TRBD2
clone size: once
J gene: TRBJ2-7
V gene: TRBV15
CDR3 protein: CATSRELRLAGGRGYEQYF
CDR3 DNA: TGTGCCACCAGCAGAGAACTACGACTAGCGGGAGGACGGGGCTACGAGCAGTACTTC

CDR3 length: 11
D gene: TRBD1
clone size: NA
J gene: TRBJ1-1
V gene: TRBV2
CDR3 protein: CARRQGPEAFF
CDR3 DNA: TGTGCAAGAAGACAGGGGCCTGAAGCTTTCTTT

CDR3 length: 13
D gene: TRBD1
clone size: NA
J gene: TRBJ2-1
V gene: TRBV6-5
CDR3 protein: CASTGQGVHEQFF
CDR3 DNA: TGTGCCAGCACTGGACAGGGGGTCCATGAGCAGTTCTTC

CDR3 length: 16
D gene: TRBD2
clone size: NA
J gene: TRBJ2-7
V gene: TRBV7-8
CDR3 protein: CASSLEETSVAYEQYF
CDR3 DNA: TGTGCCAGCAGCTTAGAGGAGACTAGCGTGGCCTACGAGCAGTACTTC

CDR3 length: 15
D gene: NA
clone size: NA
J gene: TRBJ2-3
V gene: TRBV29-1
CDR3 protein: CSVPSSTYSTDTQYF
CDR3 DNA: TGCAGCGTTCCCTCATCGACATATAGCACAGATACGCAGTATTTT

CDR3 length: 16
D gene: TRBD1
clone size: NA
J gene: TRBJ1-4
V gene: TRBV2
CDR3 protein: CASSRQGATTNEKLFF
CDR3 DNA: TGTGCCAGCAGTAGACAGGGGGCTACAACTAATGAAAAACTGTTTTTT

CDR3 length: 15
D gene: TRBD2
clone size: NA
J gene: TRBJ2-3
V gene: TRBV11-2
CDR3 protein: CASSLLASGRRTQYF
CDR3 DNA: TGTGCCAGCAGCTTACTGGCTAGCGGGCGGAGGACGCAGTATTTT

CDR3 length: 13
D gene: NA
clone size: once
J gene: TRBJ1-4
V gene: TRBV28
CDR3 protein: CASSLDRYEKLFF
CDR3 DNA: TGTGCCAGCAGTTTAGACCGATATGAAAAACTGTTTTTT

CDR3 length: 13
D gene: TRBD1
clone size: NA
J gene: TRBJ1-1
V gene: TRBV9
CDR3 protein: CASSGGTYTEAFF
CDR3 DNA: TGTGCCAGTTCAGGGGGGACTTACACTGAAGCTTTCTTT

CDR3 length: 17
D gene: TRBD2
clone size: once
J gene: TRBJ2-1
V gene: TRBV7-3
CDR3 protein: CASSASGTSGFYNEQFF
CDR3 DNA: TGTGCCAGCAGCGCCTCCGGGACTAGCGGTTTTTACAATGAGCAGTTCTTC

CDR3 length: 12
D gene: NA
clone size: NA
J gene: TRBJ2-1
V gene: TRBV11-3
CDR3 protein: CASSLSYNEQFF
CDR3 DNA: TGTGCCAGCAGCCTCTCGTACAATGAGCAGTTCTTC

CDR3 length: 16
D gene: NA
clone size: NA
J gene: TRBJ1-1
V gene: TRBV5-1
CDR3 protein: CASSLYSRVGNTEAFF
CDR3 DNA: TGCGCCAGCAGCTTGTATTCTAGGGTCGGGAACACTGAAGCTTTCTTT

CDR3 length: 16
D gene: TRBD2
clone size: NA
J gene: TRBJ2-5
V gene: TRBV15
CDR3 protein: CATSRVGTSRRETQYF
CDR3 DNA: TGTGCCACCAGCAGAGTGGGGACTAGTCGGCGAGAGACCCAGTACTTC

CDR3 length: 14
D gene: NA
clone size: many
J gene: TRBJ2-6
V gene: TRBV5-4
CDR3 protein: CASRSSSGANVLTF
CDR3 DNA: TGTGCCAGCCGCTCCTCCTCTGGGGCCAACGTCCTGACTTTC